A single sample gave rise to the 2 T cell receptor beta chains below, sequenced in a study of human T cells and chemical hapten exposure. Time point of the sample: patch test 1, 2 weeks after DPC sensitization. Treatment noted: therapeutic diphenylcyclopropenone sensitization with weekly scalp DPC. TCRdb processed the RACE reads anew with MiXCR; each CDR3 protein has one entry. The table records around 340,000 distinct CDR3 sequences, 6% to 8.5% of them present only once. The sample was whole blood, taken in connection with sensitization to the hapten diphenylcyclopropenone (DPC). Every receptor here comes from a young woman with alopecia areata. Some clones in this sample may be carry-over from other donors' samples.

The sample holds a few counts of this clonotype. The chain uses TRBV24-1 and TRBJ2-7; the D gene is possibly TRBD1 (5 bases). V lost 4 bases and J lost 3, with 12 bases in between. The CDR3 extends over 14 amino acids. Germline V CDR1 and CDR2: KGHDR, SFDVKD. The CDR3 nucleotides are TGTGCCACCAGTGAATCTACAGGTTTCTACGAGCAGTACTTC. Its protein product is CATSESTGFYEQYF.

This clonotype was observed a handful of times. The chain is built from TRBV5-1 and TRBJ2-3, with 7 bases matching TRBD1. The CDR3 sequence is 16 residues long. Trimming at V came to 0 bases and at J to 2 bases, leaving 6 bases not matched to a gene. The germline CDR1 and CDR2 sequences are SGHRS and YFSETQ. CDR3 bases: TGCGCCAGCAGCTTGGACCCGACAGGGCACACAGATACGCAGTATTTT. As protein: CASSLDPTGHTDTQYF.